Shown below are 13 T cell receptor beta chains from a single sample sequenced in a study of cytomegalovirus exposure and HLA in healthy donors. PCR involved 60 Vbeta and 13 Jbeta primers. The repertoire was sequenced with immunoSEQ multiplex PCR; TCRdb's copy has only in-frame clones and lacks some. This table holds nearly 100,000 clones, approximately 76% found once. Specimen: PBMCs. The receptors stem from a woman aged 60 to 75 in good health and CMV-seropositive.

This clone came up a few times. The chain joins TRBV6-1 to TRBJ1-2; 7 bases fit TRBD1. Germline loops: CDR1 MNHNS, CDR2 SASEGT. The CDR3 has 15 amino acids. V gave up 4 bases and J gave up 7 bases; unmatched junction bases: 12. CDR3 amino acids: CASSATGERLRGYTF. For the CDR3, the DNA is TGTGCCAGCAGTGCTACAGGGGAGAGACTTCGTGGCTACACCTTC.

J is TRBJ2-2 and V is TRBV18, with 10 nucleotides matching TRBD1. V lost 0 bases, J lost 4 bases, and 5 bases stayed unmatched. The CDR3 sequence is 17 residues long. Looked up from germline, CDR1 is KGHSH and CDR2 is LQKENI. The CDR3 DNA sequence: TGTGCCAGCTCACCACCAACCGGGACAGGGGTCACCGGGGAGCTGTTTTTT. It specifies CASSPPTGTGVTGELFF. Complete variable domain (other parts from reference TRBV18 and TRBJ2-2): NAGVMQNPRHLVRRRGQEARLRCSPMKGHSHVYWYRQLPEEGLKFMVYLQKENIIDESGMPKERFSAEFPKEGPSILRIQQVVRGDSAAYFCASSPPTGTGVTGELFFGEGSRLTVL.

The chain uses TRBV30 and TRBJ1-6; a weak D match, TRBD1 (5 bases). Trimming shortened V by 0 bases and J by 8 bases, and 11 bases separated the two germline ends. The CDR3 totals 14 residues. Germline CDR1 is GTSNPN and CDR2 is SVGIG (reference sequence). CDR3: CAWSVGQDHSPLHF. In DNA form, the CDR3 reads TGTGCCTGGAGTGTGGGGCAGGACCATTCACCCCTCCACTTT.

V and J are TRBV15 and TRBJ2-7, with unresolved D. Germline lookup yields CDR1 LNHNV and CDR2 YYDKDF (reference sequence). CDR3 size: 13 residues. The V end was cut by 6 bases, the J end by 0 bases, with 9 bases between. The CDR3 reads CATSLEHSYEQYF. CDR3 coding DNA: TGTGCCACCAGTTTGGAGCACTCCTACGAGCAGTACTTC.

The chain is built from TRBV6-6 and TRBJ2-3; D gene ambiguous. Per germline, CDR1 MNHNY and CDR2 SVGAGI (reference sequence). With 6 bases removed from V and 0 bases from J, the gap between germline ends came to 13 bases. CDR3 length equals 15 residues. The CDR3 here is CASSRVAVSTDTQYF. Written as DNA, the CDR3 is TGTGCCAGCAGCCGCGTAGCAGTTAGCACAGATACGCAGTATTTT.

The chain links TRBV7-3 to TRBJ2-2; 7 bases map to TRBD1. Looked up from germline, CDR1 is SGHTA and CDR2 is FQGTGA. The trim removed 0 bases at V and 4 bases at J, leaving 8 bases unmatched. This CDR3 contains 17 residues. The CDR3 here is CASSLTWNAGGTGELFF. As DNA, the CDR3 is TGTGCCAGCAGCTTAACTTGGAATGCAGGGGGCACCGGGGAGCTGTTTTTT.

This clone has at least ten counts. The chain is built from TRBV15 and TRBJ2-7; 8 nucleotides agree with TRBD2. CDR1 and CDR2 (germline): LNHNV, YYDKDF (reference sequence). Trimming at V came to 3 bases and at J to 4 bases, leaving 5 bases not matched to a gene. The CDR3 is made up of 14 amino acids. CDR3 residues: CATSSSAGAYEQYF. CDR3 DNA sequence: TGTGCCACCAGCAGTTCAGCGGGAGCTTACGAGCAGTACTTC.

J is TRBJ2-1 and V is TRBV4-1; 8 bases are a match to TRBD2. The V segment lost 3 bases and the J segment 2 bases; nucleotides outside the gene matches: 9. The germline V gene encodes CDR1 MGHRA and CDR2 YSYEKL. The CDR3 has 17 amino acids. The chain's CDR3 is CASSHFSGSGPYNEQFF. The CDR3 bases are TGCGCCAGCAGCCATTTCAGCGGGAGTGGCCCCTACAATGAGCAGTTCTTC.

The rearrangement joins TRBV30 to TRBJ1-3; a possible D gene is TRBD1 (5 bases). Germline CDR1 is GTSNPN and CDR2 is SVGIG (reference sequence). The V and J ends lost 0 bases and 3 bases respectively, with 6 bases between them. The CDR3 is 13 residues long. CDR3 region: CAWSVQVGNTIYF. As DNA, the CDR3 is TGTGCCTGGAGTGTACAGGTTGGAAACACCATATATTTT.

The chain couples TRBV9 to TRBJ2-3; 8 bases are shared with TRBD2. This CDR3 comprises 15 residues. The junction had 5 bases not matched to a gene; V was cut back by 3 bases and J by 2 bases. Germline values: CDR1 SGDLS, CDR2 YYNGEE. Here the CDR3 reads CASSAGGTSTDTQYF. CDR3 in DNA: TGTGCCAGCAGCGCGGGGGGGACCTCCACAGATACGCAGTATTTT.

This clone was found once. The chain employs TRBV6-1 and TRBJ1-1; D is unresolved. Germline loops: CDR1 MNHNS, CDR2 SASEGT. The V end lost 8 bases, the J end lost 10 bases, and 14 bases lay between the germline ends. The length of the CDR3 is 11 residues. CDR3 protein: CASRGGRGAFF. The CDR3 DNA reads as TGTGCCAGCCGGGGAGGTCGGGGAGCTTTCTTT.

The rearrangement links TRBV18 to TRBJ2-7, with 8 bases lining up with TRBD1. CDR1 is KGHSH and CDR2 is LQKENI in the germline V gene. Unmatched junction bases numbered 6, after V lost 1 base and J lost 7 bases. The length of the CDR3 is 14 residues. The CDR3 region has the DNA TGTGCCAGCTCACCACGACAGGGGCACGGGGAGCAGTACTTC. Amino acids: CASSPRQGHGEQYF.

This chain uses TRBV4-2 with TRBJ2-2; D ambiguous. The CDR3 length is 14 residues. Trimming stripped 1 base from V and 4 bases from J, with 7 bases between. Germline values: CDR1 LGHNA, CDR2 YNFKEQ. The CDR3 nucleotides are TGTGCCAGCAGCCAAGGTGACATCACCGGGGAGCTGTTTTTT. Amino acid sequence: CASSQGDITGELFF.